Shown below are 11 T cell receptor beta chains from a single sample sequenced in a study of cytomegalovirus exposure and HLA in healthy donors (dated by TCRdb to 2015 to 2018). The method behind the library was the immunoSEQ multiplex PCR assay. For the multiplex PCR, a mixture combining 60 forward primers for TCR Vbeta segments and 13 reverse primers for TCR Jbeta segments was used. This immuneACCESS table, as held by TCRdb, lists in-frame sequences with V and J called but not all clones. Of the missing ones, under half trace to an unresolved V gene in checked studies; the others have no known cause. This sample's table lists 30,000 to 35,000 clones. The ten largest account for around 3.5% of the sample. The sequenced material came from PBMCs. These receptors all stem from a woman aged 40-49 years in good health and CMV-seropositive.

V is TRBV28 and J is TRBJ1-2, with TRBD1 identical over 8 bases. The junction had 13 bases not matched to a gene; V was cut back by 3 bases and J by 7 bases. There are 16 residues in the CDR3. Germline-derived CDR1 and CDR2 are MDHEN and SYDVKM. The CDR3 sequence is CASSFPGGAGRGGYTF. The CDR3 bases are TGTGCCAGCAGTTTTCCAGGGGGCGCGGGTCGGGGTGGCTACACCTTC.

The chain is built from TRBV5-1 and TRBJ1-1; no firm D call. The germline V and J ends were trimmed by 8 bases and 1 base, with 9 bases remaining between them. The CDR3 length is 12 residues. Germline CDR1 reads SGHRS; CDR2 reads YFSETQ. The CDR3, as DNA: TGCGCCAGTCGAGGAACGAACACTGAAGCTTTCTTT. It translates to CASRGTNTEAFF.

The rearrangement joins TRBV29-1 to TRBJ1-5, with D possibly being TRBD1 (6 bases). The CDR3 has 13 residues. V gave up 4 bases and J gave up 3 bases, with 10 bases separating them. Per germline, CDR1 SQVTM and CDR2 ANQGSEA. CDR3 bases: TGCAGCGTTGCAGGGGTGAACAATCAGCCCCAGCATTTT. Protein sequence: CSVAGVNNQPQHF.

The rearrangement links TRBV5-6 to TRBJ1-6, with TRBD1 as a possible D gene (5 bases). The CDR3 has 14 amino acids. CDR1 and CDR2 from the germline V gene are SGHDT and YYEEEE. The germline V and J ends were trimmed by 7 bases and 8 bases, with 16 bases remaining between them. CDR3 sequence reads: CASAPGFFDSPLHF. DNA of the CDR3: TGTGCCAGCGCACCAGGGTTTTTCGATTCACCCCTCCACTTT.

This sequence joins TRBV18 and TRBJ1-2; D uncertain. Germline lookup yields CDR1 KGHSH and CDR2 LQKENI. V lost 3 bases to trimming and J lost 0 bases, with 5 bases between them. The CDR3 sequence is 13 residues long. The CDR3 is CASSPSANYGYTF. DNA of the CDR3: TGTGCCAGCTCACCTTCCGCTAACTATGGCTACACCTTC.

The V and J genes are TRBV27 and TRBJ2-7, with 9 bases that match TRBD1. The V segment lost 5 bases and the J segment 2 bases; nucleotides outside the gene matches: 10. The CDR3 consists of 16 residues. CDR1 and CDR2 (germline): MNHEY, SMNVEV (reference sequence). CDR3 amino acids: CASSPLWTGVPYEQYF. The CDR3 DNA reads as TGTGCCAGCAGTCCACTTTGGACAGGGGTTCCCTACGAGCAGTACTTC.

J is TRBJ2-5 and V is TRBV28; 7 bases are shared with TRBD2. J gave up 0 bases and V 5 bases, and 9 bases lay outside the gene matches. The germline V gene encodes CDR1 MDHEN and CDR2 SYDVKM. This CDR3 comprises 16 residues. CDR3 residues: CASSALGAGDQETQYF. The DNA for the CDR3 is TGTGCCAGCAGTGCCCTCGGGGCGGGAGACCAAGAGACCCAGTACTTC.

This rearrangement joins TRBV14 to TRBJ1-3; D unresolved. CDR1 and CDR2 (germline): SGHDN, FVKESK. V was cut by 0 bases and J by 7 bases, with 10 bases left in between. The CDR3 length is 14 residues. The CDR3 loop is CASSQDWTSNTIYF. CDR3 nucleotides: TGTGCCAGCAGCCAAGATTGGACTAGTAACACCATATATTTT.

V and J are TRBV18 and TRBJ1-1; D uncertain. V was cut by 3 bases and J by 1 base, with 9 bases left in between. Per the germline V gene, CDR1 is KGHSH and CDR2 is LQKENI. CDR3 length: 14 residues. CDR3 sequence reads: CASSPTGSNTEAFF. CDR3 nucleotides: TGTGCCAGCTCACCCACGGGATCGAACACTGAAGCTTTCTTT. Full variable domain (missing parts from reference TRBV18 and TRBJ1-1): NAGVMQNPRHLVRRRGQEARLRCSPMKGHSHVYWYRQLPEEGLKFMVYLQKENIIDESGMPKERFSAEFPKEGPSILRIQQVVRGDSAAYFCASSPTGSNTEAFFGQGTRLTVV.

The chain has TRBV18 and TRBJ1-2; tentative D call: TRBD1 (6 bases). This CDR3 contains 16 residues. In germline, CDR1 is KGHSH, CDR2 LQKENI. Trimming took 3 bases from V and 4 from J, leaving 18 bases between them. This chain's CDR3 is CASSPYAQGGPYGYTF. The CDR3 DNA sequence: TGTGCCAGCTCACCGTATGCACAGGGTGGGCCCTATGGCTACACCTTC.

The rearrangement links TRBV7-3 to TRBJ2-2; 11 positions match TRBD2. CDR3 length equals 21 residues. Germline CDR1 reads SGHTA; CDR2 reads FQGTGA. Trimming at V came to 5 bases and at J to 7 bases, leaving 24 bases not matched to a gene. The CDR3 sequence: CASSLRKAISGRALNDGELFF. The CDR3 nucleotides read TGTGCCAGCAGCCTGAGGAAGGCTATTAGCGGGAGGGCCTTAAACGACGGGGAGCTGTTTTTT.